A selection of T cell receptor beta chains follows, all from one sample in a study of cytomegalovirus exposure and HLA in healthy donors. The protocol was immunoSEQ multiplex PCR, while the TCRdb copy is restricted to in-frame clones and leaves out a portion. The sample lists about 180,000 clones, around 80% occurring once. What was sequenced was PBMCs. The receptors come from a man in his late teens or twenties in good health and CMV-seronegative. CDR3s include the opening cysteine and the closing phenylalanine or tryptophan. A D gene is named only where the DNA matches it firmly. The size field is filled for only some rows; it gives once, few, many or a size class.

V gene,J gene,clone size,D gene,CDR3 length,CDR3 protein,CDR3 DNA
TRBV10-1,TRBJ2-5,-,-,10,CASRGEEQYF,TGCGCCAGCAGGGGGGAGGAGCAGTACTTC
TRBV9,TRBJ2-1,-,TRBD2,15,CASSVGGGGLNEQFF,TGTGCCAGCAGCGTAGGGGGCGGGGGGTTAAATGAGCAGTTCTTC
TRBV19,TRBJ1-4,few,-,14,CASSLQGKGEKLFF,TGTGCCAGTAGTCTGCAGGGGAAAGGTGAAAAACTGTTTTTT
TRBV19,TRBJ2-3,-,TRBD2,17,CASSTREREGSTDTQYF,TGCGCCAGTAGTACGAGGGAGCGGGAGGGGTCCACAGATACGCAGTATTTT
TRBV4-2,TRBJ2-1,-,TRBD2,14,CASSQAQSGGEQFF,TGTGCCAGCAGCCAAGCCCAGAGCGGGGGGGAGCAGTTCTTC
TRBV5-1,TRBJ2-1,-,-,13,CASSLATTNEPFF,TGCGCCAGCAGCTTGGCTACCACGAATGAGCCGTTCTTC
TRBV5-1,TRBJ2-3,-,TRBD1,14,CASTPGQGRDTQYF,TGCGCCAGCACTCCGGGACAGGGGCGAGATACGCAGTATTTT
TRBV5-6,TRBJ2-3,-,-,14,CASSHRGTPDTQYF,TGTGCCAGCAGTCATCGGGGTACCCCAGATACGCAGTATTTT
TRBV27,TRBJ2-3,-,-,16,CASSWVEGGRGDTQYF,TGTGCCAGCAGTTGGGTTGAGGGGGGGCGTGGTGATACGCAGTATTTT
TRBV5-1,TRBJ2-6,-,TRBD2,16,CASSLEAGSGANVLTF,TGCGCCAGCAGCTTGGAAGCGGGGTCTGGGGCCAACGTCCTGACTTTC
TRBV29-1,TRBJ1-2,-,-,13,CSVEVRPNYGYTF,TGCAGCGTTGAAGTGAGGCCTAACTATGGCTACACCTTC
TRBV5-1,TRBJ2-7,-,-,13,CASSLYGTYEQYF,TGCGCCAGCAGCTTGTACGGGACCTACGAGCAGTACTTC
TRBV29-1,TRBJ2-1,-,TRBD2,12,CSVSLSGNEQFF,TGCAGCGTGAGCCTTAGCGGGAATGAGCAGTTCTTC
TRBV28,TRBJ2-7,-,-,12,CASSSERYEQYF,TGTGCCAGCAGTTCCGAGCGCTACGAGCAGTACTTC
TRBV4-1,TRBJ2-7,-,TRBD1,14,CASSQPGQSREQYF,TGCGCCAGCAGCCAACCGGGACAGTCCCGCGAGCAGTACTTC
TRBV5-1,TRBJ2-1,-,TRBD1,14,CASSTRGTYNEQFF,TGCGCCAGCAGCACCAGGGGGACCTACAATGAGCAGTTCTTC
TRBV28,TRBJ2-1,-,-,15,CASNPLGGESNEQFF,TGTGCCAGCAACCCCTTGGGCGGGGAGTCCAATGAGCAGTTCTTC
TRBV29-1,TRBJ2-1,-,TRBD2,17,CSVGVFSGGWAYNEQFF,TGCAGCGTCGGAGTATTTAGCGGGGGATGGGCCTACAATGAGCAGTTCTTC
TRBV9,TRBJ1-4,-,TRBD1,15,CASSSRTGPNEKLFF,TGTGCCAGCAGCTCCCGGACAGGGCCTAATGAAAAACTGTTTTTT
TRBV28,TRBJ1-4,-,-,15,CASSSRGMANEKLFF,TGTGCCAGCAGTTCCAGGGGAATGGCTAATGAAAAACTGTTTTTT
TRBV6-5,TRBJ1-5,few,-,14,CASSPGQRGQPQHF,TGTGCCAGCAGTCCAGGGCAAAGGGGGCAGCCCCAGCATTTT
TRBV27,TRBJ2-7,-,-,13,CASSHPPGHEQYF,TGTGCCAGCAGTCACCCCCCAGGGCACGAGCAGTACTTC
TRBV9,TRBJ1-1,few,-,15,CASSVGGGKNTEAFF,TGTGCCAGCAGCGTAGGGGGGGGTAAGAACACTGAAGCTTTCTTT
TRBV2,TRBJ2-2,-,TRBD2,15,CASSLLAGNTGELFF,TGTGCCAGCAGCCTACTAGCGGGGAACACCGGGGAGCTGTTTTTT
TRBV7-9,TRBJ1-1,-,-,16,CASSLSWGVYNTEAFF,TGTGCCAGCAGCCTTTCGTGGGGGGTGTATAACACTGAAGCTTTCTTT
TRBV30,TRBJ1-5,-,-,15,CAWSRAGRGNQPQHF,TGTGCCTGGAGTCGGGCGGGGCGAGGGAATCAGCCCCAGCATTTT
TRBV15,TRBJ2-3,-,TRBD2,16,CATSRDRLAGGDTQYF,TGTGCCACCAGCAGAGATCGGCTAGCGGGAGGGGATACGCAGTATTTT
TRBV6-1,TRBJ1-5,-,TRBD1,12,CASTPGGQPQHF,TGTGCCAGCACCCCAGGGGGCCAGCCCCAGCATTTT
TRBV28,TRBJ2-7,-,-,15,CASSPSGGRLAEQYF,TGTGCCAGCAGTCCGTCCGGGGGGCGTTTAGCCGAGCAGTACTTC
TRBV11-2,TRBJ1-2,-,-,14,CASSLRQSNYGYTF,TGTGCCAGCAGCTTAAGACAGTCCAACTACGGCTACACCTTC
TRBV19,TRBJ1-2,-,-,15,CASQHGLRDNYGYTF,TGTGCCAGCCAACACGGACTGCGGGATAACTATGGCTACACCTTC
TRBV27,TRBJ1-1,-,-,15,CASSLATGKGTEAFF,TGTGCCAGCAGTTTAGCTACAGGGAAAGGGACTGAAGCTTTCTTT
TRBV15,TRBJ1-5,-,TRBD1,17,CATSREYRGESNQPQHF,TGTGCCACCAGCAGAGAGTACAGGGGGGAGAGCAATCAGCCCCAGCATTTT
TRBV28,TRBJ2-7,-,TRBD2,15,CASRHGLAGSYEQYF,TGTGCCAGCAGACACGGACTAGCGGGGTCCTACGAGCAGTACTTC
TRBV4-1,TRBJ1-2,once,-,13,CASSQVVTDGYTF,TGCGCCAGCAGCCAAGTAGTCACAGATGGCTACACCTTC
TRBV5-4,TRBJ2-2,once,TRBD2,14,CASSLGGGAGELFF,TGTGCCAGCAGCTTGGGCGGGGGAGCCGGGGAGCTGTTTTTT
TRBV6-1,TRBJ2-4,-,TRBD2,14,CASSEVTSVDIQYF,TGTGCCAGCAGTGAAGTGACTAGCGTAGACATTCAGTACTTC
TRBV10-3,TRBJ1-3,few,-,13,CAIGRHVGNTIYF,TGTGCCATCGGAAGACACGTTGGAAACACCATATATTTT
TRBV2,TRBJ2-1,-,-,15,CASSRDGGAGNEQFF,TGTGCCAGCAGCAGAGATGGGGGGGCCGGGAATGAGCAGTTCTTC
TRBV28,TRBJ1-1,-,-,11,CASSFGPEAFF,TGTGCCAGCAGTTTTGGCCCGGAAGCTTTCTTT
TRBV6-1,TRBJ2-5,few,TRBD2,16,CASSELGGGVQETQYF,TGTGCCAGCAGTGAACTGGGCGGGGGGGTCCAAGAGACCCAGTACTTC
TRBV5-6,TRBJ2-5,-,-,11,CASSFGETQYF,TGTGCCAGCAGCTTCGGGGAGACCCAGTACTTC
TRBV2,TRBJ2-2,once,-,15,CASTLDRGDTGELFF,TGTGCCAGCACTCTGGATAGGGGCGACACCGGGGAGCTGTTTTTT
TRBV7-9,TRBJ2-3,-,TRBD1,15,CASSLGDRVADTQYF,TGTGCCAGCAGCTTAGGTGACAGGGTCGCAGATACGCAGTATTTT
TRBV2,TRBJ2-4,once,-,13,CASSERGSNIQYF,TGTGCCAGCAGTGAAAGGGGGTCAAACATTCAGTACTTC
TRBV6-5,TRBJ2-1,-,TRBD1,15,CASSMTGGSYNEQFF,TGTGCCAGCAGTATGACAGGGGGCTCCTACAATGAGCAGTTCTTC
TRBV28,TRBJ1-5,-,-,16,CASSPGRGGGNQPQHF,TGTGCCAGCAGTCCCGGTCGGGGTGGTGGCAATCAGCCCCAGCATTTT
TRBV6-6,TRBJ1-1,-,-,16,CASSYYRPGGNTEAFF,TGTGCCAGCAGTTACTATCGACCCGGGGGGAACACTGAAGCTTTCTTT
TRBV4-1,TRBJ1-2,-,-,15,CASSQDASRGYGYTF,TGCGCCAGCAGCCAAGATGCGTCCCGGGGCTATGGCTACACCTTC
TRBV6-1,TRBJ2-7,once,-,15,CASSPTPPRSYEQYF,TGTGCCAGCAGTCCTACCCCTCCTCGCTCCTACGAGCAGTACTTC